The 23 T cell receptor beta chains reported below all come from one sample, sequenced in a study of blood T cell repertoires in COVID-19. The protocol was immunoSEQ multiplex PCR, while the TCRdb copy is restricted to in-frame clones and leaves out a portion. This sample carries about 150,000 clones, more than 85% of them seen once, and the ten largest clones take roughly 2.2%. Material: peripheral blood. These receptor sequences come from a woman in her seventies with acute or convalescent COVID-19.

The V gene is TRBV21-1, the J gene TRBJ1-6; TRBD1, the table's D call, lacks a check against the DNA. TRBV21-1 is a pseudogene segment. The CDR3 loop spans 15 amino acids. This chain's CDR3 is CASNPSTGKNSPLHF. The DNA for the CDR3 is TGTGCCAGCAACCCGTCGACAGGCAAAAATTCACCCCTCCACTTT.

This sequence joins TRBV28 and TRBJ1-6; D possibly corresponds to TRBD1 (5 bases). CDR1 is MDHEN and CDR2 is SYDVKM in the germline V gene. The CDR3 extends over 14 amino acids. Trimming took 3 bases from V and 9 from J, leaving 12 bases between them. The CDR3, as DNA: TGTGCCAGCAGTTTGGGACTGGGCGGTTCACCCCTCCACTTT. This gives the protein CASSLGLGGSPLHF.

V usage is TRBV6-5 and J usage is TRBJ2-5; 8 bases are shared with TRBD1. The CDR3 spans 13 residues. The V segment lost 10 bases and the J segment 5 bases; nucleotides outside the gene matches: 9. Per the germline V gene, CDR1 is MNHEY and CDR2 is SVGAGI. CDR3 DNA sequence: TGTGCCAACTCGGACAGGGTCGAGGAGACCCAGTACTTC. As protein: CANSDRVEETQYF.

The genes are TRBV30 and TRBJ1-4; 7 nucleotides align to TRBD1. The J segment lost 4 bases and the V segment lost 0 bases, leaving 5 bases of the junction unmatched. The CDR3 consists of 15 residues. Germline-derived CDR1 and CDR2 are GTSNPN and SVGIG (reference sequence). DNA for the CDR3: TGTGCCTGGAGTGTAAAACAGGGGAGTAATGAAAAACTGTTTTTT. Encoded protein: CAWSVKQGSNEKLFF.

This chain uses TRBV27 with TRBJ1-4, with TRBD1 matching over 8 bases. This CDR3 is 15 amino acids long. V was pared by 5 bases and J by 7 bases, with 9 bases of the junction left unmatched. The germline gives CDR1 MNHEY, CDR2 SMNVEV (reference sequence). The chain's CDR3 is CASSDRTGRGEKLFF. Here the CDR3 DNA reads TGTGCCAGCAGTGATCGGACAGGGCGGGGTGAAAAACTGTTTTTT.

This clone was detected only once. This chain joins TRBV6-5 and TRBJ1-1; D unresolved. V was shortened by 7 bases and J by 9 bases, with 15 bases between the two germline ends. Germline V gives CDR1 MNHEY, CDR2 SVGAGI. The CDR3 length is 12 residues. The CDR3 bases are TGTGCCAGCAATAGACTCATCGGTAAAGCTTTCTTT. Translated, it gives CASNRLIGKAFF.

For the CDR3, the DNA is TGTGCCAGCAGTTTAACGGGACTAGCGAGCCACAATGAGCAGTTCTTC. Translation gives CASSLTGLASHNEQFF. This chain links TRBV27 with TRBJ2-1; 10 bases are a match to TRBD2. Germline-derived CDR1 and CDR2 are MNHEY and SMNVEV (reference sequence). Unmatched junction bases numbered 6, after V lost 2 bases and J lost 5 bases. The CDR3 extends over 16 amino acids.

The V and J genes are TRBV15 and TRBJ2-1, with 9 bases matching TRBD1. The CDR3 contains 15 residues. Per the germline V gene, CDR1 is LNHNV and CDR2 is YYDKDF (reference sequence). Trimming removed 5 bases from V and 7 bases from J; junction bases left unmatched: 9. The CDR3 protein is CATSLPQGASNEQFF. In nucleotides, the CDR3 is TGTGCCACCAGCCTTCCACAGGGGGCATCGAATGAGCAGTTCTTC.

V and J are TRBV5-1 and TRBJ2-1; TRBD2 matches 9 bases. Germline CDR1 and CDR2: SGHRS and YFSETQ. The CDR3 is made up of 20 amino acids. V shed 0 bases, J shed 0 bases, and the junction held 13 bases outside the gene matches. CDR3 nucleotides: TGCGCCAGCAGCTTGGGGACTAGCGTAGGCTTCGGGAGCTCCTACAATGAGCAGTTCTTC. It translates to CASSLGTSVGFGSSYNEQFF.

This CDR3 reads CASSLFWGSDTQYF. The CDR3 DNA is TGTGCCAGCAGCCTTTTTTGGGGCTCAGATACGCAGTATTTT. This chain uses TRBV7-2 with TRBJ2-3, with a possible D match to TRBD1 (5 bases). In germline, CDR1 is SGHTA, CDR2 FQGNSA. CDR3 length equals 14 residues. V lost 5 bases, J lost 4 bases, and 13 bases lay in between.

This chain connects TRBV12-3 or TRBV12-4 to TRBJ2-7; TRBD1 matches at 9 bases. The junction had 3 bases not matched to a gene; V was cut back by 5 bases and J by 4 bases. The CDR3 spans 13 residues. Written as DNA, the CDR3 is TGTGCCAGCAGTCTGGGACAGGGTTACGAGCAGTACGTC. It translates to CASSLGQGYEQYV.

The V and J genes are TRBV14 and TRBJ2-7; 8 nucleotides match TRBD1. The CDR3 contains 13 residues. Germline V lookup: CDR1 SGHDN, CDR2 FVKESK. V trimming: 0 bases; J trimming: 11 bases; junction bases outside the gene matches: 6. The CDR3 DNA reads as TGTGCCAGCAGCCAAGATTTAAGGACAGGGAAGTACTTC. As protein: CASSQDLRTGKYF.

V is TRBV18 and J is TRBJ2-3, with D maybe TRBD2 (6 bases). The CDR3 is 12 residues long. V lost 3 bases to trimming and J lost 11 bases, with 12 bases between them. CDR1 and CDR2 (germline): KGHSH, LQKENI. CDR3 region: CASSPRLGGQYF. Here the CDR3 DNA reads TGTGCCAGCTCACCGAGACTGGGGGGGCAGTATTTT.

The chain combines TRBV18 with TRBJ2-3, with D possibly TRBD1 on 6 matching bases. This CDR3 spans 14 amino acids. The ends were cut back, 3 bases at V and 5 bases at J, with 12 bases in the middle. CDR1 and CDR2 from the germline V gene are KGHSH and LQKENI. The chain's CDR3 is CASSPRAGVDTQYF. The CDR3 DNA follows: TGTGCCAGCTCACCCCGCGCAGGGGTAGATACGCAGTATTTT.

This chain uses TRBV9 with TRBJ2-6, with TRBD1 as a possible D gene (5 bases). The V end lost 4 bases, the J end lost 0 bases, and 11 bases lay between the germline ends. The CDR3 is made up of 16 amino acids. CDR1 is SGDLS, CDR2 YYNGEE, per germline. The CDR3 is CASSPPGISGANVLTF. Written as DNA, the CDR3 is TGTGCCAGCAGCCCCCCAGGGATCTCTGGGGCCAACGTCCTGACTTTC.

The CDR3: CASSHTLRPHEQYF. CDR3 coding DNA: TGTGCCAGCAGCCATACCCTGCGCCCACACGAGCAGTACTTC. This chain uses TRBV4-2 with TRBJ2-7; no firm D call. The V gene's germline CDR1 is LGHNA and CDR2 YNFKEQ. The CDR3 covers 14 residues. The V end lost 3 bases, the J end lost 5 bases, and 14 bases lay between the germline ends.

The gene calls are TRBV7-2 and TRBJ2-3; D remains ambiguous. The CDR3 extends over 13 amino acids. Germline V gives CDR1 SGHTA, CDR2 FQGNSA. Deletions cut 4 bases from V and 4 bases from J, with 9 bases between. CDR3 DNA: TGTGCCAGCAGCTCACCGCGCCCAGATACGCAGTATTTT. Protein product: CASSSPRPDTQYF. The complete variable domain, with remaining parts taken from reference TRBV7-2 and TRBJ2-3, reads GAGVSQSPSNKVTEKGKDVELRCDPISGHTALYWYRQSLGQGLEFLIYFQGNSAPDKSGLPSDRFSAERTGGSVSTLTIQRTQQEDSAVYLCASSSPRPDTQYFGPGTRLTVL.

CDR3 residues: CASSHQRSPGLAGRLEFF. For the CDR3, the DNA is TGTGCCAGCAGTCATCAACGATCACCGGGACTAGCCGGCCGCCTGGAGTTCTTC. The chain is built from TRBV27 and TRBJ2-1; TRBD2 matches at 9 bases. The germline V gene encodes CDR1 MNHEY and CDR2 SMNVEV (reference sequence). The CDR3 is 18 amino acids. The V segment lost 5 bases and the J segment 14 bases; nucleotides outside the gene matches: 25.

V and J are TRBV7-9 and TRBJ1-2; TRBD1 aligns across 8 bases. Unmatched junction bases numbered 8, after V lost 4 bases and J lost 4 bases. The germline CDR1 and CDR2 sequences are SEHNR and FQNEAQ (reference sequence). The CDR3 has 15 residues. CDR3 coding DNA: TGTGCCAGCAGCTACGGACAGGGAGGAGGCTATGGCTACACCTTC. Protein sequence: CASSYGQGGGYGYTF.

This clone has at least ten counts. The chain is built from TRBV9 and TRBJ1-4; 8 bases are shared with TRBD1. V trimming: 4 bases; J trimming: 5 bases; junction bases outside the gene matches: 7. The CDR3 runs to 15 residues. Germline V gene sequence: CDR1 SGDLS, CDR2 YYNGEE. The CDR3: CASSTSTGVNEKLFF. The CDR3 DNA reads as TGTGCCAGCAGCACCTCGACAGGGGTAAATGAAAAACTGTTTTTT.

The chain is built from TRBV5-1 and TRBJ2-5; maybe TRBD2 (5 bases). The V and J ends lost 5 bases and 2 bases respectively, with 16 bases between them. CDR3 size: 15 residues. Germline V gene data show CDR1 as SGHRS and CDR2 as YFSETQ. The CDR3 DNA follows: TGCGCCAGCAGTCCCGCCCTGAGCGGACAAGAGACCCAGTACTTC. Encoded protein: CASSPALSGQETQYF.

This sequence joins TRBV5-6 and TRBJ2-1; 12 bases are shared with TRBD1. Germline values: CDR1 SGHDT, CDR2 YYEEEE. CDR3 length: 16 amino acids. V shed 3 bases, J shed 2 bases, and the junction held 3 bases outside the gene matches. The CDR3 bases are TGTGCCAGCAGCTGGGACAGGGGGCGAACCTACAATGAGCAGTTCTTC. It specifies CASSWDRGRTYNEQFF.

CDR3 in amino acids: CASSLGPASGASYNEQFF. The CDR3 bases are TGTGCCAGCAGCTTAGGTCCGGCTAGCGGGGCCTCCTACAATGAGCAGTTCTTC. The chain is built from TRBV7-2 and TRBJ2-1; TRBD2 aligns across 9 bases. This CDR3 is built from 18 residues. The trim removed 1 base at V and 0 bases at J, leaving 7 bases unmatched. From germline, CDR1 is SGHTA and CDR2 FQGNSA.